These 19 T cell receptor beta chains were all obtained from the same sample, sequenced in a study of radiotherapy plus CTLA-4 blockade in lung cancer. Sequencing used immunoSEQ multiplex PCR; TCRdb keeps in-frame clones, though not all of them. The sample lists tens of thousands of clones; approximately 79% were seen once. The source material was peripheral blood, sampled from a patient treated with radiotherapy plus ipilimumab. The receptors originated from a human donor with non-small cell lung cancer who had a complete response to radiotherapy plus ipilimumab.

The chain recombines TRBV9 with TRBJ2-5; perhaps TRBD2 as D (5 bases). The DNA end is more similar to TRBJ2-7, so the J call may be wrong. The germline CDR1 and CDR2 sequences are SGDLS and YYNGEE. CDR3 size: 15 residues. The CDR3 DNA sequence: TGTGCCAGCAGCGTCGAGCTAGCAGCCACCTACGAGCAGTACTTC. Its protein product is CASSVELAATYEQYF.

This CDR3 is CASKGQWDQPQHF. CDR3 bases: TGTGCCAGCAAAGGACAGTGGGATCAGCCCCAGCATTTT. The rearrangement joins TRBV2 to TRBJ1-5; possibly TRBD1 for D (6 bases). This CDR3 spans 13 amino acids. Germline V gene lookup returns CDR1 SNHLY and CDR2 FYNNEI. Trimming pared 7 bases from V and 5 bases from J, leaving 12 bases between.

The chain has TRBV6-9 and TRBJ1-2; 8 positions agree with TRBD1. V lost 5 bases, J lost 3 bases, and 8 bases stayed unmatched. The CDR3 sequence is 15 residues long. Per the germline V gene, CDR1 is MNHGY and CDR2 is SVAAGI. CDR3 amino acids: CASSKPDRAYYGYTF. The CDR3 DNA is TGTGCCAGCAGTAAACCGGACAGGGCCTACTATGGCTACACCTTC.

This chain uses TRBV5-1 with TRBJ1-2; D is ambiguous. V was pared by 0 bases and J by 2 bases, with 5 bases between. The CDR3 has 13 amino acids. Per germline, CDR1 SGHRS and CDR2 YFSETQ. CDR3 DNA: TGCGCCAGCAGCTTGGGAGAGAACTATGGCTACACCTTC. Its protein is CASSLGENYGYTF.

This clone came up once. The V gene is TRBV5-6, the J gene TRBJ2-6; no definite D call. CDR3 length: 14 amino acids. From germline, CDR1 is SGHDT and CDR2 YYEEEE. V was pared by 4 bases and J by 0 bases, with 5 bases between. CDR3 residues: CASSQISGANVLTF. The CDR3 DNA sequence: TGTGCCAGCAGCCAAATCTCTGGGGCCAACGTCCTGACTTTC.

The J gene is TRBJ1-4, the V gene TRBV4-1; no clear D gene. V gave up 3 bases and J gave up 12 bases, with 14 bases separating them. The V gene's germline CDR1 is MGHRA and CDR2 YSYEKL. CDR3 size: 13 residues. The CDR3 protein is CASSHPRGDQLFF. DNA for the CDR3: TGCGCCAGCAGCCACCCCAGAGGTGATCAACTGTTTTTT.

J is TRBJ2-1 and V is TRBV25-1; D is uncertain. CDR1 and CDR2 from the germline V gene are MGHDK and SYGVNS. This CDR3 comprises 14 residues. With 1 base removed from V and 3 bases from J, the gap between germline ends came to 7 bases. The CDR3 loop reads CASSESADYNEQFF. The CDR3 DNA reads TGTGCCAGCAGTGAATCGGCGGACTACAATGAGCAGTTCTTC.

This clone has only a few counts. CDR3: CASSMWDSNQPQHF. Here the CDR3 DNA reads TGTGCCAGTAGTATGTGGGACAGTAATCAGCCCCAGCATTTT. The chain is built from TRBV19 and TRBJ1-5; 7 nucleotides align to TRBD1. This CDR3 is 14 amino acids long. Germline V gene data show CDR1 as LNHDA and CDR2 as SQIVND (reference sequence). V was clipped by 3 bases and J by 4 bases; unmatched bases: 3.

This clone came up a few times. The rearrangement uses TRBV7-2 and TRBJ2-2; D not certain. Trimming stripped 5 bases from V and 6 bases from J, with 13 bases between. The CDR3 contains 14 residues. Germline lookup yields CDR1 SGHTA and CDR2 FQGNSA. The DNA for the CDR3 is TGTGCCAGCAGCCTAAGCCAGGTGGCCGGGGAGCTGTTTTTT. Protein: CASSLSQVAGELFF.

V is TRBV10-3 and J is TRBJ2-1; TRBD1 matches at 9 bases. This CDR3 is 13 amino acids long. V shed 7 bases and J 8 bases; nucleotides not matched to a gene: 6. Looked up from germline, CDR1 is ENHRY and CDR2 is SYGVKD. The CDR3, as DNA: TGTGCCATCAAGGGGACAGGGATCGATGAGCAGTTCTTC. Translation gives CAIKGTGIDEQFF.

This clone occurred a few times. The chain couples TRBV7-2 to TRBJ2-4; 9 positions agree with TRBD1. The V and J ends lost 5 bases and 9 bases, in that order; junction bases with no gene match: 11. This CDR3 has 15 residues. Germline V CDR1 and CDR2: SGHTA, FQGNSA. In nucleotides, the CDR3 is TGTGCCAGCAGCGCGAATTCCGGGACAGGGATCATTCAGTACTTC. Its protein is CASSANSGTGIIQYF.

This sequence joins TRBV6-5 and TRBJ2-7; a weak D match, TRBD1 (5 bases). The CDR3 loop spans 13 amino acids. CDR1 and CDR2 (germline): MNHEY, SVGAGI. Trimming removed 2 bases from V and 3 bases from J, with 8 bases in between. CDR3 region: CASSYRTGYEQYF. The CDR3 nucleotides read TGTGCCAGCAGTTACCGAACAGGCTACGAGCAGTACTTC.

V and J are TRBV15 and TRBJ2-2; D remains ambiguous. This CDR3 contains 14 residues. Germline V gene sequence: CDR1 LNHNV, CDR2 YYDKDF (reference sequence). V was cut by 8 bases and J by 2 bases, with 12 bases left in between. The CDR3 protein is CATGESLNTGELFF. The CDR3 DNA reads as TGTGCCACCGGTGAGAGTCTAAACACCGGGGAGCTGTTTTTT.

V gene TRBV6-5 combines with J gene TRBJ1-2; unclear D gene. V lost 0 bases, J lost 7 bases, and 15 bases lay in between. Germline CDR1 reads MNHEY; CDR2 reads SVGAGI. The CDR3 extends over 15 amino acids. CDR3 nucleotides: TGTGCCAGCAGTTACTCGAGATTCGGGTCCACTGGCTACACCTTC. As protein: CASSYSRFGSTGYTF.

This chain links TRBV25-1 with TRBJ1-3, with D perhaps TRBD1 (6 bases). Trimming left V 4 bases short and J 4 bases short, with 20 bases between. The CDR3 spans 17 residues. CDR1 is MGHDK, CDR2 SYGVNS, per germline. CDR3 in DNA: TGTGCCAGCAGTGCACCAGGACAGCTAGGTATCGGAAACACCATATATTTT. Protein sequence: CASSAPGQLGIGNTIYF.

V is TRBV7-2 and J is TRBJ2-3; 12 bases map to TRBD2. CDR1 is SGHTA and CDR2 is FQGNSA in the germline V gene. Trimming removed 1 base from V and 4 bases from J; junction bases left unmatched: 9. The CDR3 totals 18 residues. The CDR3 bases are TGTGCCAGCAGCTTAGAGGCTAGCGGGGGGGCGGCCTCAGATACGCAGTATTTT. It translates to CASSLEASGGAASDTQYF. The variable domain in full, completed from reference TRBV7-2 and TRBJ2-3, reads GAGVSQSPSNKVTEKGKDVELRCDPISGHTALYWYRQSLGQGLEFLIYFQGNSAPDKSGLPSDRFSAERTGGSVSTLTIQRTQQEDSAVYLCASSLEASGGAASDTQYFGPGTRLTVL.

The gene calls are TRBV7-2 and TRBJ2-1; D is unresolved. This CDR3 comprises 14 residues. V was pared by 2 bases and J by 6 bases, with 11 bases between. Per germline, CDR1 SGHTA and CDR2 FQGNSA. CDR3: CASSLMRLVNEQFF. The CDR3 nucleotides are TGTGCCAGCAGCTTAATGCGTTTGGTCAATGAGCAGTTCTTC.

This clone has just a few counts. This rearrangement joins TRBV7-9 to TRBJ1-5, with 7 bases matching TRBD1. V lost 5 bases to trimming and J lost 2 bases; unmatched junction nucleotides: 3. Germline lookup yields CDR1 SEHNR and CDR2 FQNEAQ (reference sequence). The CDR3 length is 14 residues. CDR3 sequence: CASSADRGNQPQHF. The DNA of the CDR3 is TGTGCCAGCAGCGCCGACAGGGGCAATCAGCCCCAGCATTTT.

The sample holds one count of this clone. This sequence joins TRBV6-1 and TRBJ1-5; 8 positions match TRBD1. The CDR3 loop spans 15 amino acids. The trim removed 3 bases at V and 3 bases at J, leaving 4 bases unmatched. CDR1 is MNHNS and CDR2 is SASEGT in the germline V gene. CDR3 DNA: TGTGCCAGCAGTGAGCCGACAGGGGACAATCAGCCCCAGCATTTT. This sequence encodes CASSEPTGDNQPQHF.